The sample holds a few counts of the clone carrying this T cell receptor beta chain. Blood genomic DNA input for TRB amplification was 250-500 ng. This specimen comes from a study of T and B cells in COVID-19 patients. BIOMED2 TRB-A/B primer pools were used in multiplex TRB PCR. TCRdb analysed the multiplex PCR reads with MiXCR anew, one entry per CDR3 protein. The table includes roughly 4,800 distinct CDR3 sequences, about 22% detected once. Germline V gives CDR1 SGHAT, CDR2 FQNNGV. The CDR3 extends over 11 amino acids. The V and J ends lost 5 bases and 12 bases respectively, with 14 bases between them.

This clonotype originated in a human donor with active COVID-19. The rearrangement joins TRBV11-2 to TRBJ2-7, with a weak D call TRBD2 (5 bases). Sequencing input: blood. The CDR3 coding sequence is TGTGCCAGCAGCCTTAGGGAGCCGGTGTACTTC. Amino acids: CASSLREPVYF. Full variable domain (rest looked up from reference TRBV11-2 and TRBJ2-7): EAGVAQSPRYKIIEKRQSVAFWCNPISGHATLYWYQQILGQGPKLLIQFQNNGVVDDSQLPKDRFSAERLKGVDSTLKIQPAKLEDSAVYLCASSLREPVYFGPGTRLTVT.